What follows is one T cell receptor (beta chain) and its context. What it binds is not known. The PCR ran on 60 Vbeta and 13 Jbeta primers. Sequencing was performed with immunoSEQ multiplex PCR; in TCRdb, only in-frame clones are kept and a portion is missing. The data contain fewer than 90,000 clones, roughly 76% of them singletons. V was pared by 7 bases and J by 4 bases, with 13 bases between. CDR1 MDHEN and CDR2 SYDVKM come from the germline V gene. CDR3 size: 13 residues. This entry is derived from a study of cytomegalovirus exposure and HLA in healthy donors. Findings of the study overall: Cytomegalovirus status was reportedly diagnosed by the classifier with high sensitivity and specificity. An analysis that was carried out later associated 15,000 to 20,000 TCR beta sequences with HLA alleles at 0.05 false discovery rate.

This clonotype originated in a male donor in good health and CMV-seronegative. The gene calls are TRBV28 and TRBJ1-1; possibly TRBD1 for D (6 bases). The sample comprised PBMCs. The CDR3 coding sequence is TGTGCCAGCACCCTGGACAGCTTCACTGAAGCTTTCTTT. This sequence encodes CASTLDSFTEAFF.